The TCR beta chain described here comes from a study of OX40 agonist ivuxolimab in advanced cancers. Study background: Participants could have had prior anti-PD-1, anti-PD-L1 or anti-CTLA-4 therapy, and 40% had some.

V dropped 5 bases and J dropped 4 bases, with 11 bases sitting between them. This CDR3 spans 13 amino acids. Germline CDR1 SGHTA, CDR2 FQGNSA. Baseline, cycle 4 day 1, and cycle 7 day 1 were the blood sampling points. This clone was seen a single time. Libraries were prepared by immunoSEQ multiplex PCR; TCRdb keeps only in-frame clonotypes and omits some of them. The sample includes some 7,100 clones, 86% of them seen just once. J is TRBJ1-1 and V is TRBV7-2, with a tentative D call TRBD1 (5 bases). The sequences come from CD4+ or CD8+ T cells sorted from blood, collected in a trial of the OX40 agonist ivuxolimab. This clonotype was obtained from an adult with an advanced solid tumor such as melanoma, head and neck, liver or kidney cancer. CDR3: CASSRGTTTEAFF. For the CDR3, the DNA is TGTGCCAGCAGCCGGGGGACTACCACTGAAGCTTTCTTT.